This T cell receptor (beta chain) stems from a study of blood T cells in healthy people across ages. The authors ran a second PCR of roughly 6 to 12 cycles using a sample-barcoded 5' primer and a J-beta primer mix. All cDNA molecules were each tagged by a template-switch adaptor with 12 random nucleotides. TCRdb itself ran the 5' RACE reads through MiXCR, one entry per CDR3 protein. The sample comprises hundreds of thousands of distinct CDR3 sequences, 56% of which are singletons, and 25% to 30% rests with the top ten. The TCR originated in a man aged 35-49 years in good health. Sequencing was carried out using blood.

CDR3 protein: CASSLSQSNQPQHF. The CDR3 DNA follows: TGTGCCAGCAGTTTAAGTCAGAGCAATCAGCCCCAGCATTTT. V usage is TRBV12-3 or TRBV12-4 and J usage is TRBJ1-5; D uncertain. The CDR3 has 14 residues. Deletions cut 2 bases from V and 1 base from J, with 6 bases between.